The sequence of this T cell receptor beta chain was determined in a study of cytomegalovirus exposure and HLA in healthy donors. The PCR employed 60 Vbeta primers together with 13 Jbeta primers. Generated by immunoSEQ multiplex PCR, the TCRdb table keeps only in-frame clones and is missing some. Of 150,000 to 200,000 clones in the sample, about 82% were seen once. Points on this clone: The antigen is not known.

Study results and caveats: Exclusion applied to some V segments, including TRBV6-2 and TRBV6-3, as they were indistinguishable. Association with HLA alleles at 0.05 false discovery rate was found for about 17,000 TCR beta sequences in a later analysis.

The ends were cut back, 2 bases at V and 11 bases at J, with 9 bases in the middle. The CDR3 sequence is 12 residues long. Germline values: CDR1 MDHEN, CDR2 SYDVKM. The J gene is TRBJ1-4, the V gene TRBV28, with D maybe TRBD1 (5 bases). This sequence originates from a young man in good health and CMV-seronegative. The sample consisted of PBMCs. The CDR3 DNA is TGTGCCAGCAGTTTAGCAGACAGTAAACTGTTTTTT. This gives the protein CASSLADSKLFF.